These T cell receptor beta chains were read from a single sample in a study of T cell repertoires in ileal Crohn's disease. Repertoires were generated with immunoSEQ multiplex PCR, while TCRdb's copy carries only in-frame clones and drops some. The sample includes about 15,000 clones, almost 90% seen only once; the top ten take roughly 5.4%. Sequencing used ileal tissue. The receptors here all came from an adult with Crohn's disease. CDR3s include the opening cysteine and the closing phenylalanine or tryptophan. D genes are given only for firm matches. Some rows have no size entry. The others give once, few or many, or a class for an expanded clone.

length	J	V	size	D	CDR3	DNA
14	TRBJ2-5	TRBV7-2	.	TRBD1	CASSGQGRGETQYF	TGTGCCAGCAGTGGACAGGGCCGAGGGGAGACCCAGTACTTC
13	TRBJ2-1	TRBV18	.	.	CASSPTGSNEQFF	TGTGCCAGCTCACCAACAGGATCTAATGAGCAGTTCTTC
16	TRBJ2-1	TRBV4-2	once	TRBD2	CASSQATLTSGREQFF	TGTGCCAGCAGCCAAGCAACTCTAACTAGCGGGAGAGAGCAGTTCTTC
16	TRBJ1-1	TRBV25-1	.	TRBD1	CASSDPGQSMNTEAFF	TGTGCCAGCAGTGATCCGGGACAGTCGATGAACACTGAAGCTTTCTTT
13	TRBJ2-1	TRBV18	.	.	CAGSPKRNHEQFF	TGTGCCGGCTCACCAAAGCGAAACCATGAGCAGTTCTTC
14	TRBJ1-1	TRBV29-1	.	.	CSVIGGGEDTEAFF	TGCAGCGTCATCGGGGGGGGCGAGGACACTGAAGCTTTCTTT
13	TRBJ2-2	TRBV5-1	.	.	CASSSTGPGELFF	TGCGCCAGCAGCTCCACAGGGCCCGGGGAGCTGTTTTTT
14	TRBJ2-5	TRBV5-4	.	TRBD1	CASRRWTGEETQYF	TGTGCCAGCAGACGCTGGACAGGGGAAGAGACCCAGTACTTC
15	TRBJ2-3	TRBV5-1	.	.	CASSSSDSSYNTQYF	TGCGCCAGCAGCTCGAGTGACAGTTCTTACAATACGCAGTATTTT
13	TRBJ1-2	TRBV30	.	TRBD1	CAWSLRTGYGYTF	TGTGCCTGGAGTTTAAGGACAGGGTATGGCTACACCTTC
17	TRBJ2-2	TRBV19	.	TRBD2	CASSVGTSGANTGELFF	TGTGCCAGTAGTGTCGGGACTAGCGGCGCGAACACCGGGGAGCTGTTTTTT
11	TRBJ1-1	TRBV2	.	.	CASSAGRGAFF	TGTGCCAGCAGTGCGGGGAGGGGAGCTTTCTTT
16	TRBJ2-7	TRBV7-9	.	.	CASSLGGTQGLHEQYF	TGTGCCAGCAGCTTAGGAGGGACACAGGGCTTGCACGAGCAGTACTTC
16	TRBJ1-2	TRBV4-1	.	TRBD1	CASSQRSGQGLHGYTF	TGCGCCAGCAGCCAGCGATCAGGACAGGGATTACATGGCTACACCTTC
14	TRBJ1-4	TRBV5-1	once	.	CASSLGQPNEKLFF	TGCGCCAGCAGCTTGGGACAGCCTAATGAAAAACTGTTTTTT
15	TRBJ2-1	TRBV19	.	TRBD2	CASMRTSVTYNEQFF	TGTGCCAGTATGAGGACTAGCGTGACCTACAATGAGCAGTTCTTC
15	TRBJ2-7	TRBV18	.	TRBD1	CASSPIAGTGNEQYF	TGTGCCAGCTCACCTATCGCCGGGACAGGGAACGAGCAGTACTTC
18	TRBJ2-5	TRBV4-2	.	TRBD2	CASSQRFGLAGNQETQYF	TGTGCCAGCAGCCAACGGTTTGGACTAGCGGGAAACCAAGAGACCCAGTACTTC
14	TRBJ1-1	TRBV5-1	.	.	CASSLRQTNTEAFF	TGCGCCAGCAGCCTCCGACAGACTAACACTGAAGCTTTCTTT
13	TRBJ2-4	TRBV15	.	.	CATSTVSQDIQYF	TGTGCCACCAGCACGGTCTCTCAGGACATTCAGTACTTC
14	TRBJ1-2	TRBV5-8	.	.	CASSSSTGFYGYTF	TGTGCCAGCAGCTCTAGCACCGGGTTCTATGGCTACACCTTC